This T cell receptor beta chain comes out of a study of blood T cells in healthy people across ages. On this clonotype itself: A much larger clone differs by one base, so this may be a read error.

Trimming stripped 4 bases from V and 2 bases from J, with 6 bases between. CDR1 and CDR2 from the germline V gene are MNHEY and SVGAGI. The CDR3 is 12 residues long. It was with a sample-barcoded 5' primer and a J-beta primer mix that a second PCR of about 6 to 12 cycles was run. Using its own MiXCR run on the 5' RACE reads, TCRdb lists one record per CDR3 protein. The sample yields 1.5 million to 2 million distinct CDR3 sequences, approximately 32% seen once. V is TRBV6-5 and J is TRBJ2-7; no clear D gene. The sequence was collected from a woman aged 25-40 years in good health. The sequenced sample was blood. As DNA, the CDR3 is TGTGCCAGCAGTTCCCCGACCTACGAGCAGTACTTC. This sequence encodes CASSSPTYEQYF.